These 27 T cell receptor beta chains came from one sample sequenced in a study of T cell repertoires in cytomegalovirus infection. MiXCR, applied by TCRdb to the reads, yields one record per CDR3 protein. The table shows around 210,000 distinct CDR3 sequences, with about 7% occurring only once. Sequences were obtained from PBMCs. The receptor source for this set is a human donor in good health (CMV status not recorded). Some clones in this sample may be carry-over from other donors' samples.

This clonotype has at least ten counts. The CDR3 loop reads CASSPNSPMNTEAFF. DNA of the CDR3: TGTGCCAGCAGTCCAAACAGCCCCATGAACACTGAAGCTTTCTTT. The chain carries TRBV6-1 and TRBJ1-1; no clear D gene. Trimming removed 5 bases from V and 0 bases from J, with 13 bases in between. Germline assignment: CDR1 MNHNS and CDR2 SASEGT. The CDR3 consists of 15 residues.

This clonotype was counted many times. V is TRBV7-8 and J is TRBJ2-5, with 8 bases that match TRBD2. Germline CDR1 is SGHVS and CDR2 is FQNEAQ. The V gene end was trimmed by 5 bases and the J gene end by 5 bases; junction bases not matched to a gene: 7. This CDR3 is built from 14 residues. The chain's CDR3 is CASSGPGTSETQYF. The DNA for the CDR3 is TGTGCCAGCAGCGGCCCCGGGACTAGTGAGACCCAGTACTTC.

This clonotype was recorded at least ten times. The V call is TRBV2, the J call TRBJ2-5; 8 nucleotides match TRBD2. CDR1 and CDR2 (germline): SNHLY, FYNNEI. Germline trimming cut 6 bases from V and 3 bases from J; bases unmatched to any gene: 6. CDR3 length: 14 amino acids. DNA for the CDR3: TGTGCCAGCAGGAGAAGTAGCGGGGAAGAGACCCAGTACTTC. As protein: CASRRSSGEETQYF.

This chain links TRBV5-5 with TRBJ1-1; D remains ambiguous. This CDR3 region has 14 residues. With 2 bases removed from V and 0 bases from J, the gap between germline ends came to 8 bases. CDR1 is SGHKS, CDR2 YYEKEE, per germline (reference sequence). The CDR3 loop is CASSFVIVNTEAFF. In nucleotides, the CDR3 is TGTGCCAGCAGCTTCGTGATTGTGAACACTGAAGCTTTCTTT.

This clonotype was observed many times. J is TRBJ1-5 and V is TRBV20-1, with 8 bases that match TRBD1. Germline V lookup: CDR1 DFQATT, CDR2 SNEGSKA (reference sequence). The CDR3 has 18 amino acids. The V gene end was trimmed by 6 bases and the J gene end by 6 bases; junction bases not matched to a gene: 22. CDR3: CSAPQGAEGKWGGQPQHF. CDR3 in DNA: TGCAGTGCCCCTCAGGGGGCGGAGGGCAAGTGGGGCGGTCAGCCCCAGCATTTT.

The chain joins TRBV20-1 to TRBJ1-2; D is unresolved. CDR1 and CDR2 from the germline V gene are DFQATT and SNEGSKA (reference sequence). The CDR3 loop spans 13 amino acids. V gave up 3 bases and J gave up 0 bases, with 8 bases separating them. This CDR3 is CSARRPTNYGYTF. Written as DNA, the CDR3 is TGCAGTGCTAGGCGGCCTACTAACTATGGCTACACCTTC.

This clonotype has at least ten counts. The chain is built from TRBV20-1 and TRBJ1-4; possible D gene TRBD1, 6 bases. V was pared by 5 bases and J by 10 bases, with 14 bases between. The CDR3 consists of 12 residues. From germline, CDR1 is DFQATT and CDR2 SNEGSKA (reference sequence). The CDR3 region is CSAGLQGGKLFF. Here the CDR3 DNA reads TGCAGTGCTGGATTACAGGGAGGAAAACTGTTTTTT.

This clonotype was found many times. The genes are TRBV7-9 and TRBJ1-1; no reliable D call. Germline assignment: CDR1 SEHNR and CDR2 FQNEAQ (reference sequence). This CDR3 comprises 15 residues. Trimming stripped 5 bases from V and 0 bases from J, with 13 bases between. In nucleotides, the CDR3 is TGTGCCAGCAGCCCCCCCCGCGACATGAACACTGAAGCTTTCTTT. Translated, it gives CASSPPRDMNTEAFF.

This clonotype was seen ten or more times. This rearrangement joins TRBV5-1 to TRBJ2-7; D gene unclear. Per germline, CDR1 SGHRS and CDR2 YFSETQ. The V end was cut by 4 bases, the J end by 4 bases, with 12 bases between. The CDR3 is 13 residues long. Written as DNA, the CDR3 is TGCGCCAGCAGCCGAGGAAGATTGTACGAGCAGTACTTC. It codes for CASSRGRLYEQYF.

This clonotype has a count of ten or more. Germline and junction disagree at one end, which may indicate a read error. The V and J genes are TRBV20-1 and TRBJ2-1; 8 bases are a match to TRBD2. Germline loops: CDR1 DFQATT, CDR2 SNEGSKA (reference sequence). The CDR3 extends over 15 amino acids. The CDR3 here is CSARAGESSYNEQFF. The CDR3 nucleotides are TGCAGTGCCAGAGCGGGGGAGAGCTCCTACAATGAGCAGTTCTTC.

This chain connects TRBV20-1 to TRBJ1-2; D may be TRBD1 (5 bases). This CDR3 spans 14 amino acids. Germline CDR1 is DFQATT and CDR2 is SNEGSKA (reference sequence). V was cut by 3 bases and J by 1 base, with 12 bases left in between. The CDR3 DNA reads as TGCAGTGCTAGCGGGGCCACGGGTAACTATGGCTACACCTTC. It encodes CSASGATGNYGYTF.

This clonotype was counted at least ten times. Here the CDR3 reads CASSRGQGGSPLHF. In DNA, the CDR3 is TGTGCCAGCAGTCGCGGACAGGGAGGTTCACCCCTCCACTTT. The genes are TRBV27 and TRBJ1-6, with 8 positions matching TRBD1. Trimming took 5 bases from V and 9 from J; bases not matched to a gene: 6. Germline-derived CDR1 and CDR2 are MNHEY and SMNVEV (reference sequence). The CDR3 covers 14 residues.

This clonotype came up many times. The chain combines TRBV15 with TRBJ1-2; D call uncertain. CDR3 length: 14 residues. Germline V CDR1 and CDR2: LNHNV, YYDKDF (reference sequence). V was shortened by 0 bases and J by 2 bases, with 7 bases between the two germline ends. The CDR3 DNA sequence: TGTGCCACCAGCAGAGATGCGGGAAACTATGGCTACACCTTC. This translates into CATSRDAGNYGYTF.

This clonotype has at least ten counts. The chain links TRBV28 to TRBJ1-2; 11 bases align to TRBD1. Looked up from germline, CDR1 is MDHEN and CDR2 is SYDVKM. V lost 3 bases, J lost 3 bases, and 6 bases stayed unmatched. This CDR3 contains 16 residues. The CDR3 protein is CASSFHGQGAYYGYTF. As DNA, the CDR3 is TGTGCCAGCAGTTTTCACGGACAGGGGGCATACTATGGCTACACCTTC.

The sample holds many counts of this clonotype. The V gene is TRBV6-1, the J gene TRBJ2-2; either TRBD1 or TRBD2 may supply D (5 bases each). This CDR3 has 16 amino acids. From germline, CDR1 is MNHNS and CDR2 SASEGT. V lost 6 bases and J lost 5, with 19 bases in between. Here the CDR3 DNA reads TGTGCCAGCAGGGCCCCCGGGACCCCGAGTACCGGGGAGCTGTTTTTT. Residues: CASRAPGTPSTGELFF.

As regards this clonotype: A much larger clone is a single base away; this may be a read error. This sequence joins TRBV9 and TRBJ1-2; D unclear. CDR1 SGDLS and CDR2 YYNGEE come from the germline V gene. There are 11 residues in the CDR3. The CDR3 nucleotides are TGTGCCAGGAGCGTCCCTTCTGGCTACACCTTC. Protein sequence: CARSVPSGYTF. Full variable domain (rest looked up from reference TRBV9 and TRBJ1-2): DSGVTQTPKHLITATGQRVTLRCSPRSGDLSVYWYQQSLDQGLQFLIQYYNGEERAKGNILERFSAQQFPDLHSELNLSSLELGDSALYFCARSVPSGYTFGSGTRLTVV.

This clonotype was counted ten times or more. The CDR3 coding sequence is TGCAGCGCCTTAGGGGGTTCTAAAAGCTCCTACGAGCAGTACTTC. Translated: CSALGGSKSSYEQYF. The chain joins TRBV29-1 to TRBJ2-7; weak D call: TRBD1 (6 bases). Between the trimmed V and J ends, which lost 7 bases and 0 bases, there was a span of 19 bases. CDR1 is SQVTM, CDR2 ANQGSEA, per germline. This CDR3 is built from 15 residues.

This clonotype was seen many times. This chain joins TRBV29-1 and TRBJ1-2; D unclear. The V end was cut by 6 bases, the J end by 2 bases, with 13 bases between. CDR3 length: 13 residues. CDR1 is SQVTM, CDR2 ANQGSEA, per germline. The CDR3: CSVEGGMNYGYTF. The DNA for the CDR3 is TGCAGCGTCGAGGGAGGGATGAACTATGGCTACACCTTC.

In this sample, this clonotype turned up many times. The gene calls are TRBV7-2 and TRBJ2-4; TRBD1 agrees at 8 bases. V lost 5 bases to trimming and J lost 5 bases; unmatched junction nucleotides: 5. The CDR3 is made up of 14 amino acids. Germline lookup yields CDR1 SGHTA and CDR2 FQGNSA. This chain's CDR3 is CASSRGRGQNIQYF. Here the CDR3 DNA reads TGTGCCAGCAGCCGCGGCAGGGGGCAAAACATTCAGTACTTC. Filled out from reference TRBV7-2 and TRBJ2-4, the complete variable domain reads GAGVSQSPSNKVTEKGKDVELRCDPISGHTALYWYRQSLGQGLEFLIYFQGNSAPDKSGLPSDRFSAERTGGSVSTLTIQRTQQEDSAVYLCASSRGRGQNIQYFGAGTRLSVL.

The sample holds many counts of this clonotype. The chain uses TRBV7-2 and TRBJ1-6, with unresolved D. The CDR3 extends over 16 amino acids. Trimming left V 6 bases short and J 0 bases short, with 12 bases between. Germline-derived CDR1 and CDR2 are SGHTA and FQGNSA. The CDR3 DNA reads as TGTGCCAGCAGACCTAGGGCGAGCTCCTATAATTCACCCCTCCACTTT. It yields the protein CASRPRASSYNSPLHF.

This clonotype is labeled medium-sized. The J gene is TRBJ1-1, the V gene TRBV7-2, with TRBD1 as a possible D gene (6 bases). Germline V CDR1 and CDR2: SGHTA, FQGNSA. Trimming pared 6 bases from V and 2 bases from J, leaving 10 bases between. This CDR3 has 13 residues. CDR3 nucleotide sequence: TGTGCCAGCAGGACAGGACAAAACACTGAAGCTTTCTTT. It yields the protein CASRTGQNTEAFF.

At least ten counts were recorded for this clonotype. This chain joins TRBV20-1 and TRBJ1-1, with no clear D. The length of the CDR3 is 12 residues. With 7 bases removed from V and 0 bases from J, the gap between germline ends came to 9 bases. Per germline, CDR1 DFQATT and CDR2 SNEGSKA (reference sequence). CDR3: CSGSYMNTEAFF. The CDR3 DNA is TGCAGTGGTAGCTATATGAACACTGAAGCTTTCTTT.

In this sample, this clonotype turned up many times. This chain links TRBV10-3 with TRBJ1-5; D is perhaps TRBD1 (5 bases). V lost 4 bases and J 5 bases, leaving 9 bases between the germline ends. Germline loops: CDR1 ENHRY, CDR2 SYGVKD. The CDR3 runs 13 residues. Written as DNA, the CDR3 is TGTGCCATCAGTGGAGGGGTCGATCAGCCCCAGCATTTT. Its protein product is CAISGGVDQPQHF.

This clonotype was picked up many times. The V call is TRBV27, the J call TRBJ1-1; 7 positions agree with TRBD1. The germline gives CDR1 MNHEY, CDR2 SMNVEV (reference sequence). This CDR3 is built from 13 residues. The V and J ends lost 5 bases and 7 bases, in that order; junction bases with no gene match: 7. CDR3 sequence: CASSLRQGVEAFF. The CDR3, as DNA: TGTGCCAGCAGTCTCCGACAGGGAGTTGAAGCTTTCTTT.

This clonotype has ten or more counts. The chain links TRBV29-1 to TRBJ1-1, with a tentative D call TRBD1 (5 bases). This CDR3 spans 11 amino acids. The V end was cut by 6 bases, the J end by 1 base, with 6 bases between. The germline gives CDR1 SQVTM, CDR2 ANQGSEA. The CDR3 sequence is CSVGQNTEAFF. The CDR3 nucleotides read TGCAGCGTCGGACAGAACACTGAAGCTTTCTTT.

Many counts were recorded for this clonotype. This chain connects TRBV27 to TRBJ2-2; no clear D. V gave up 6 bases and J gave up 3 bases, with 2 bases separating them. This CDR3 is built from 11 residues. Germline CDR1 and CDR2: MNHEY and SMNVEV (reference sequence). The CDR3 DNA follows: TGTGCCAGCAGAGACACCGGGGAGCTGTTTTTT. It is translated as CASRDTGELFF.

This clonotype was counted at least ten times. The J gene is TRBJ1-2, the V gene TRBV7-2; tentative D call: TRBD1 (6 bases). Trimming took 5 bases from V and 4 from J, leaving 14 bases between them. Germline assignment: CDR1 SGHTA and CDR2 FQGNSA. This CDR3 has 14 amino acids. The CDR3 bases are TGTGCCAGCAGCCTTAGACAGGAAGGCTATGGCTACACCTTC. Translation: CASSLRQEGYGYTF. The variable domain in full, with the rest retrieved from reference TRBV7-2 and TRBJ1-2, is GAGVSQSPSNKVTEKGKDVELRCDPISGHTALYWYRQSLGQGLEFLIYFQGNSAPDKSGLPSDRFSAERTGGSVSTLTIQRTQQEDSAVYLCASSLRQEGYGYTFGSGTRLTVV.